The clone carrying this T cell receptor (beta chain) was seen more than once but under ten times. The antigen remains undetermined. Repertoires were generated with immunoSEQ multiplex PCR, while TCRdb's copy carries only in-frame clones and drops some. The sample shows about 42,000 clones, roughly 77% of them seen only once. The data belong to a study of PD-L1 blockade in urothelial cancer. Background on the study: Blood drawn 3 weeks (second dose) and 6 weeks after treatment start was analyzed. T cells numbered a median of about 150,000 in the blood samples. Whole-study results and caveats: By 3 weeks, tumor-associated blood clones had expanded more in durable-benefit patients.

CDR1 is MGHRA and CDR2 is YSYEKL in the germline V gene. CDR3 length: 14 amino acids. V was clipped by 4 bases and J by 8 bases, with 14 bases between them. This clonotype was sampled from a man in his 70s with urothelial cancer. The sequencing used PBMCs, collected around atezolizumab (anti-PD-L1) treatment. This chain joins TRBV4-1 and TRBJ1-4; D is possibly TRBD1 (5 bases). The CDR3 is CASSLRGGGEKLFF. In DNA form, the CDR3 reads TGCGCCAGCAGCCTACGGGGGGGAGGGGAAAAACTGTTTTTT.